One and the same sample provided the 20 T cell receptor beta chains below, sequenced in a study of shared clonotypes between healthy human individuals. This table comes from immunoSEQ multiplex PCR, and its TCRdb copy is limited to in-frame clones, with some not included. This sample has around 100,000 clones; 67% occur once, and the top ten carry roughly a quarter. Sequenced input: memory CD8+ T cells sorted from blood. Subset of the sample: CD45RO+ cells pooled with CCR7-negative TemRA cells. The receptors originated from a woman in her 30s in good health.

The rearrangement links TRBV11-2 to TRBJ2-7; 10 bases are a match to TRBD1. The CDR3 spans 15 residues. The V and J ends lost 5 bases and 7 bases, in that order; junction bases with no gene match: 11. Germline loops: CDR1 SGHAT, CDR2 FQNNGV. Here the CDR3 DNA reads TGTGCCAGCAGCCGCCGGGACAGGGGCTTGGGTGAGCAGTACTTC. It codes for CASSRRDRGLGEQYF.

V is TRBV14 and J is TRBJ1-3; D is undetermined. V was trimmed by 0 bases and J by 8 bases, leaving 5 bases between them. CDR1 and CDR2 (germline): SGHDN, FVKESK. This CDR3 has 12 residues. CDR3 region: CASSQDGDTIYF. The DNA of the CDR3 is TGTGCCAGCAGCCAAGATGGGGACACCATATATTTT.

This clone appeared a few times. This chain connects TRBV27 to TRBJ2-2, with a weak D call TRBD1 (5 bases). Looked up from germline, CDR1 is MNHEY and CDR2 is SMNVEV (reference sequence). This CDR3 spans 14 amino acids. Trimming pared 2 bases from V and 2 bases from J, leaving 6 bases between. The DNA for the CDR3 is TGTGCCAGCAGTTTAGGACACAACACCGGGGAGCTGTTTTTT. Protein sequence: CASSLGHNTGELFF.

The chain links TRBV27 to TRBJ2-2, with D perhaps assigned TRBD1 or TRBD2 (5 bases each). CDR1 and CDR2 from the germline V gene are MNHEY and SMNVEV (reference sequence). This CDR3 comprises 14 residues. With 3 bases removed from V and 4 bases from J, the gap between germline ends came to 9 bases. CDR3: CASSFGTSTGELFF. The DNA of the CDR3 is TGTGCCAGCAGTTTTGGGACCAGCACCGGGGAGCTGTTTTTT.

Relative to its sample, this clone is medium-sized (0.01 to 0.1%). CDR3 nucleotide sequence: TGTGCCAGCAAGGGCAGGGCCGACACAGATACGCAGTATTTT. It yields the protein CASKGRADTDTQYF. This rearrangement joins TRBV6-1 to TRBJ2-3; possible D gene TRBD1, 5 bases. Looked up from germline, CDR1 is MNHNS and CDR2 is SASEGT. The CDR3 covers 14 residues. V shed 7 bases and J shed 2 bases, with 13 bases lying between them.

The gene calls are TRBV13 and TRBJ2-1; weak D call: TRBD2 (6 bases). V lost 6 bases, J lost 6 bases, and 15 bases lay in between. CDR1 PRHDT and CDR2 FYEKMQ come from the germline V gene (reference sequence). This CDR3 is 14 amino acids long. In DNA form, the CDR3 reads TGTGCCAGCAGGCCCGGGACTGGGGGCAATGAGCAGTTCTTC. Protein sequence: CASRPGTGGNEQFF.

This clone has a single count. V gene TRBV11-2 combines with J gene TRBJ1-2; D unresolved. Germline loops: CDR1 SGHAT, CDR2 FQNNGV. V shed 1 base and J shed 4 bases, with 10 bases lying between them. CDR3 length: 14 residues. The CDR3 here is CASSLAGETYGYTF. For the CDR3, the DNA is TGTGCCAGCAGCTTAGCCGGGGAAACCTATGGCTACACCTTC.

The chain uses TRBV28 and TRBJ2-5, with 12 bases aligning to TRBD1. This CDR3 region has 15 residues. V gave up 7 bases and J gave up 1 base; unmatched junction bases: 4. Germline CDR1 and CDR2: MDHEN and SYDVKM. The CDR3 region is CASIGTGGPQETQYF. The DNA for the CDR3 is TGTGCCAGCATCGGGACAGGGGGCCCCCAAGAGACCCAGTACTTC.

This clone was recorded at least ten times. This chain links TRBV6-1 with TRBJ2-7; the match to TRBD2 covers 16 bases. The germline gives CDR1 MNHNS, CDR2 SASEGT. The V segment lost 1 base and the J segment 7 bases; nucleotides outside the gene matches: 10. The CDR3 is 18 residues long. DNA of the CDR3: TGTGCCAGCAGTGAAGTAACGGGACTAGCGGGAGGGCTTAGGGAGCAGTACTTC. This encodes CASSEVTGLAGGLREQYF.

The V gene is TRBV27, the J gene TRBJ2-1, with D perhaps matching TRBD1 or TRBD2 (5 bases each). V was shortened by 8 bases and J by 2 bases, with 13 bases between the two germline ends. Looked up from germline, CDR1 is MNHEY and CDR2 is SMNVEV (reference sequence). This CDR3 spans 14 amino acids. CDR3 nucleotide sequence: TGTGCCAGCGCCGTGGGGGATCCCTACAATGAGCAGTTCTTC. Residues: CASAVGDPYNEQFF.

This chain joins TRBV4-1 and TRBJ2-6; 7 bases match TRBD1. This CDR3 has 17 residues. After removal of 8 bases from V and 1 base from J, the junction contained 11 bases not matched to a gene. In germline, CDR1 is MGHRA, CDR2 YSYEKL. Here the CDR3 reads CASAWGQKFSGANVLTF. The CDR3 nucleotides read TGCGCCAGCGCGTGGGGACAGAAATTTTCTGGGGCCAACGTCCTGACTTTC.

This clone was seen a few times. The rearrangement joins TRBV27 to TRBJ2-3, with 13 bases fitting TRBD2. J gave up 6 bases and V 5 bases, and 14 bases lay outside the gene matches. Germline assignment: CDR1 MNHEY and CDR2 SMNVEV (reference sequence). The CDR3 is 18 amino acids. The CDR3 nucleotides read TGTGCCAGCAGTCTACCCTCGGCACTAGCGGGAGGGGGCGATACGCAGTATTTT. Translated: CASSLPSALAGGGDTQYF.

The rearrangement joins TRBV6-1 to TRBJ2-1, with 8 bases that match TRBD2. Trimming cost V 6 bases and J 6 bases; bases outside gene matches: 10. The germline CDR1 and CDR2 sequences are MNHNS and SASEGT. This CDR3 is built from 15 residues. The CDR3 loop is CASRESGSLGNEQFF. CDR3 nucleotide sequence: TGTGCCAGCAGAGAGAGCGGGAGTCTCGGCAATGAGCAGTTCTTC.

This clone was found a few times. The chain has TRBV7-2 and TRBJ2-7; the D gene is possibly TRBD1 (7 bases). This CDR3 region has 18 residues. V lost 1 base and J 2 bases, leaving 21 bases between the germline ends. Germline CDR1 and CDR2: SGHTA and FQGNSA. The CDR3 reads CASSLDGEEGARAYEQYF. CDR3 nucleotides: TGTGCCAGCAGCTTAGACGGGGAGGAGGGGGCAAGGGCCTACGAGCAGTACTTC.

The chain has TRBV5-1 and TRBJ1-2; TRBD1 is a possible D gene (6 bases). Looked up from germline, CDR1 is SGHRS and CDR2 is YFSETQ. The CDR3 extends over 17 amino acids. V gave up 2 bases and J gave up 2 bases, with 19 bases separating them. This CDR3 reads CASSFGTVDRSNYGYTF. In nucleotides, the CDR3 is TGCGCCAGCAGCTTCGGAACAGTGGACAGATCAAACTATGGCTACACCTTC.

The chain links TRBV29-1 to TRBJ2-7; no clear D. Germline assignment: CDR1 SQVTM and CDR2 ANQGSEA. Trimming stripped 6 bases from V and 0 bases from J, with 9 bases between. The CDR3 covers 12 residues. As DNA, the CDR3 is TGCAGCGTACAAACAAGCTCCTACGAGCAGTACTTC. Translating gives CSVQTSSYEQYF.

The gene calls are TRBV30 and TRBJ2-7; 9 bases are shared with TRBD1. V lost 2 bases and J lost 5; bases outside the gene matches: 10. Per germline, CDR1 GTSNPN and CDR2 SVGIG (reference sequence). The CDR3 length is 15 residues. Here the CDR3 reads CAWSTTGTGRNEQYF. As DNA, the CDR3 is TGTGCCTGGAGTACGACCGGGACAGGGCGTAACGAGCAGTACTTC.

This clone has ten or more counts. The chain employs TRBV18 and TRBJ2-1; 10 nucleotides align to TRBD2. This CDR3 contains 16 residues. V trimming: 3 bases; J trimming: 6 bases; junction bases outside the gene matches: 8. In germline, CDR1 is KGHSH, CDR2 LQKENI. The CDR3 sequence: CASSPLSLAGVNEQFF. In DNA form, the CDR3 reads TGTGCCAGCTCACCGTTAAGCCTAGCGGGAGTCAATGAGCAGTTCTTC.

The rearrangement uses TRBV6-1 and TRBJ2-7; tentatively, D is TRBD2 (6 bases). The CDR3 loop spans 15 amino acids. Germline V gene lookup returns CDR1 MNHNS and CDR2 SASEGT. Trimming removed 5 bases from V and 5 bases from J, with 19 bases in between. The chain's CDR3 is CASSTREYPLHEQYF. CDR3 coding DNA: TGTGCCAGCAGTACCCGGGAGTATCCCCTCCACGAGCAGTACTTC.

This CDR3 is CASSYGGADTEAFF. In DNA form, the CDR3 reads TGTGCCAGCAGTTACGGGGGGGCAGACACTGAAGCTTTCTTT. V and J are TRBV6-5 and TRBJ1-1, with D perhaps matching TRBD1 (6 bases). This CDR3 has 14 amino acids. Germline V gives CDR1 MNHEY, CDR2 SVGAGI. V was cut by 2 bases and J by 3 bases, with 10 bases left in between.